The rows below give T cell receptor beta chains drawn from one sample of a study of vaccination and CD4 T cells after COVID-19. From the PCR reads, TCRdb called clonotypes with MiXCR, one entry per CDR3 protein. The table has about 20,000 distinct CDR3 sequences, roughly 52% seen once. These receptors' antigens are unknown. The sample consisted of CD4+ T cells from blood, cultured in vitro. These receptor sequences come from a human donor who had recovered from COVID-19. The CDR3 runs from the conserved cysteine through the conserved F or W. A D gene is named only where the DNA matches it firmly. The size entry is marked missing in some rows and otherwise reads once, few, many or a size class.

TRBD2	.	TRBV30	TRBJ2-2	CAWTWGGGSTGELFF	TGTGCCTGGACCTGGGGGGGAGGTAGCACCGGGGAGCTGTTTTTT
.	.	TRBV28	TRBJ2-7	CASTLRPSSGGSEQYF	TGTGCCAGCACCTTAAGGCCCTCGAGTGGAGGCTCCGAGCAGTACTTC
.	.	TRBV29-1	TRBJ1-2	CSASQGRRADGYTF	TGCAGCGCCTCCCAGGGACGTAGGGCAGATGGCTACACCTTC
.	.	TRBV12-3/TRBV12-4	TRBJ2-5	CASSFGAGQETQYF	TGTGCCAGCAGTTTTGGGGCGGGGCAAGAGACCCAGTACTTC
.	.	TRBV11-2	TRBJ2-7	CASSLIPYEQYF	TGTGCCAGCAGCTTAATCCCGTACGAGCAGTACTTC
.	few	TRBV21-1	TRBJ1-2	CASSRLRGRLGYTF	TGTGCCAGCAGCAGACTCAGGGGAAGGCTTGGCTACACCTTC
.	.	TRBV19	TRBJ1-1	CASSKTGGYTEAFF	TGTGCCAGTAGTAAAACAGGAGGGTACACTGAAGCTTTCTTT
.	.	TRBV20-1	TRBJ1-5	CSARRRQGQPQHF	TGCAGTGCTAGGCGGCGCCAAGGGCAGCCCCAGCATTTT
.	.	TRBV19	TRBJ1-2	CASSQRALLTLGYTF	TGTGCCAGTAGCCAACGGGCCCTTTTGACGCTAGGCTACACCTTC
TRBD1	.	TRBV6-1	TRBJ2-2	CASSPQTGGDTGELFF	TGTGCCAGCAGCCCTCAGACAGGGGGAGACACCGGGGAGCTGTTTTTT
.	.	TRBV12-3/TRBV12-4	TRBJ1-4	CASSFGATGEKLFF	TGTGCCAGCAGCTTTGGGGCAACGGGCGAAAAACTGTTTTTT
.	few	TRBV19	TRBJ1-3	CASSIDQRGNTIYF	TGTGCCAGTAGTATAGATCAGCGTGGAAACACCATATATTTT
TRBD2	.	TRBV20-1	TRBJ2-2	CRATSGRSDTGELFF	TGCAGGGCAACTAGCGGGAGGTCAGACACCGGGGAGCTGTTTTTT
TRBD1	.	TRBV6-5	TRBJ1-1	CASSYSFSGQGVEAFF	TGTGCCAGCAGTTACTCGTTTTCGGGACAGGGGGTTGAAGCTTTCTTT
.	few	TRBV2	TRBJ2-2	CASSESGTGELFF	TGTGCCAGCAGTGAAAGCGGAACCGGGGAGCTGTTTTTT
.	.	TRBV19	TRBJ2-4	CASSMRGGKNIQYF	TGTGCCAGTAGTATGAGGGGGGGGAAAAACATTCAGTACTTC
.	few	TRBV7-2	TRBJ1-1	CASSSRGWDTEAFF	TGTGCCAGCAGCTCTCGGGGGTGGGACACTGAAGCTTTCTTT
.	.	TRBV14	TRBJ2-1	CASRGYGKQFF	TGTGCCAGCCGGGGCTACGGAAAGCAGTTCTTC
.	.	TRBV2	TRBJ2-5	CASTEGETQYF	TGTGCCAGCACCGAAGGGGAGACCCAGTACTTC
.	.	TRBV19	TRBJ1-5	CASRMANQPQHF	TGTGCCAGTAGAATGGCGAATCAGCCCCAGCATTTT
TRBD1	.	TRBV10-2	TRBJ1-5	CASSGTKGQGSTRYVDQPQHF	TGCGCCAGCAGTGGTACTAAGGGACAGGGAAGTACGCGTTACGTCGATCAGCCCCAGCATTTT
TRBD1	.	TRBV20-1	TRBJ1-6	CSATGQVNSPLHF	TGCAGTGCCACAGGACAGGTGAATTCACCCCTCCACTTT
.	few	TRBV21-1	TRBJ1-3	CARPGNSGNTIYF	TGTGCCCGCCCGGGAAACTCTGGAAACACCATATATTTT
.	few	TRBV19	TRBJ1-5	CASTLGRELDNQPQHF	TGTGCCAGTACCCTGGGAAGGGAATTGGACAATCAGCCCCAGCATTTT
.	few	TRBV6-5	TRBJ1-5	CASSYGLNQPQHF	TGTGCCAGCAGTTACGGACTAAATCAGCCCCAGCATTTT
.	few	TRBV15	TRBJ1-1	CATSRARLLNTEAFF	TGTGCCACCAGCAGAGCCCGGCTCTTGAACACTGAAGCTTTCTTT
TRBD1	few	TRBV19	TRBJ1-2	CASGEGDRVGYTF	TGTGCCAGTGGAGAGGGGGACAGGGTTGGCTACACCTTC
TRBD1	few	TRBV7-9	TRBJ2-7	CASSYRTGSEQYF	TGTGCCAGCAGCTACCGGACAGGGAGTGAGCAGTACTTC
.	.	TRBV18	TRBJ2-7	CASSPAAQYEQYF	TGTGCCAGCTCACCGGCCGCGCAGTACGAGCAGTACTTC
.	few	TRBV7-9	TRBJ1-1	CASRILTPDTEAFF	TGTGCCAGCAGGATCCTCACACCGGACACTGAAGCTTTCTTT
TRBD2	.	TRBV5-1	TRBJ2-2	CASSLSGGPTGELFF	TGCGCCAGCAGCTTGTCGGGAGGGCCGACCGGGGAGCTGTTTTTT
.	.	TRBV27	TRBJ1-5	CASSPTGGATNQPQHF	TGTGCCAGCAGTCCGACCGGTGGAGCAACAAATCAGCCCCAGCATTTT
.	.	TRBV12-3/TRBV12-4	TRBJ1-5	CASSSTETGSQPQHF	TGTGCCAGCAGTTCGACAGAGACTGGATCTCAGCCCCAGCATTTT
TRBD1	.	TRBV10-1	TRBJ2-7	CASSQAGTENEQYF	TGCGCCAGCAGTCAGGCCGGGACAGAGAACGAGCAGTACTTC
TRBD2	.	TRBV7-8	TRBJ2-1	CASSLFRTSNEQFF	TGTGCCAGCAGCTTATTCCGGACTAGCAATGAGCAGTTCTTC
.	few	TRBV20-1	TRBJ1-2	CSAAPGLDNYGYTF	TGCAGTGCCGCCCCGGGACTGGATAACTATGGCTACACCTTC
.	few	TRBV20-1	TRBJ2-4	CSARSSAKNIQYF	TGCAGTGCTAGAAGTTCAGCCAAAAACATTCAGTACTTC
.	.	TRBV12-3/TRBV12-4	TRBJ1-1	CASCQVGVNTEAFF	TGTGCCAGCTGCCAGGTAGGAGTTAACACTGAAGCTTTCTTT
.	.	TRBV10-2	TRBJ1-1	CASRFGGTAEAFF	TGCGCCAGCAGGTTTGGAGGGACGGCTGAAGCTTTCTTT
TRBD1	few	TRBV27	TRBJ1-6	CASSRTTGGTSPLHF	TGTGCCAGCAGTCGAACGACAGGGGGAACTTCACCCCTCCACTTT
.	few	TRBV7-3	TRBJ1-5	CASSFQVDQPQHF	TGTGCCAGCAGCTTTCAGGTCGATCAGCCCCAGCATTTT
.	once	TRBV15	TRBJ1-4	CATSSWQAADEKLFF	TGTGCCACCAGCAGCTGGCAGGCCGCGGATGAAAAACTGTTTTTT
.	medium-sized	TRBV5-1	TRBJ1-2	CASSPTGGEYGYTF	TGCGCCAGCAGTCCTACAGGCGGGGAATATGGCTACACCTTC
.	.	TRBV7-9	TRBJ1-6	CASSLEGNSPLHF	TGTGCCAGCAGCTTAGAGGGCAATTCACCCCTCCACTTT
TRBD1	.	TRBV5-1	TRBJ2-5	CASSGTGGPETQYF	TGCGCCAGCAGCGGGACAGGGGGCCCGGAGACCCAGTACTTC
.	once	TRBV19	TRBJ1-5	CASSSGRDQPQHF	TGTGCCAGTAGTAGCGGACGCGATCAGCCCCAGCATTTT
.	.	TRBV4-3	TRBJ1-1	CASSGQENTEAFF	TGCGCCAGCAGCGGGCAGGAGAACACTGAAGCTTTCTTT
TRBD1	.	TRBV20-1	TRBJ2-2	CSARQGNTGELFF	TGCAGTGCCAGACAGGGGAACACCGGGGAGCTGTTTTTT
.	.	TRBV20-1	TRBJ1-4	CSAREGGEKLFF	TGCAGTGCTAGGGAGGGGGGTGAAAAACTGTTTTTT
.	.	TRBV21-1	TRBJ1-1	CASSKFTSPLGQHEEGEAFF	TGTGCCAGCAGCAAATTTACGTCGCCTTTGGGACAACATGAGGAGGGTGAAGCTTTCTTT
TRBD1	.	TRBV2	TRBJ2-7	CASSPTGVVYEQYF	TGTGCCAGCAGCCCGACAGGGGTCGTCTACGAGCAGTACTTC
.	few	TRBV27	TRBJ2-2	CASSFGRGQLGTGELFF	TGTGCCAGCAGTTTTGGTCGGGGACAACTGGGCACCGGGGAGCTGTTTTTT
.	once	TRBV2	TRBJ1-5	CASSVKGNQPQHF	TGTGCCAGCAGTGTTAAAGGGAATCAGCCCCAGCATTTT
.	.	TRBV7-2	TRBJ1-1	CASTPIMGDTEAFF	TGTGCCAGCACCCCGATCATGGGGGACACTGAAGCTTTCTTT
.	.	TRBV10-3	TRBJ1-1	CAIKFEQPGTEAFF	TGTGCCATCAAGTTTGAGCAGCCCGGCACTGAAGCTTTCTTT
.	.	TRBV7-9	TRBJ2-1	CASSSRGNEQFF	TGTGCCAGCAGTTCTAGGGGCAATGAGCAGTTCTTC
.	.	TRBV19	TRBJ1-2	CASSPYQESYGYTF	TGTGCCAGTAGTCCCTACCAGGAAAGCTATGGCTACACCTTC
.	.	TRBV20-1	TRBJ1-2	CSALSPGVPNYGYTF	TGCAGTGCACTGAGCCCCGGGGTTCCTAACTATGGCTACACCTTC
.	medium-sized	TRBV30	TRBJ1-2	CAWSVATNYGYTF	TGTGCCTGGAGTGTCGCAACTAACTATGGCTACACCTTC
TRBD1	few	TRBV10-3	TRBJ1-5	CAISTGVEGNQPQHF	TGTGCCATCAGTACAGGGGTGGAAGGCAATCAGCCCCAGCATTTT